The clone carrying this T cell receptor beta chain occurred many times. The source of the sample is a study of HIV-infected patients and healthy controls. Germline values: CDR1 SGHDN, CDR2 FVKESK. V gave up 1 base and J gave up 4 bases; unmatched junction bases: 4. The CDR3 spans 16 residues. Roughly three months, about 14 weeks, into antiretroviral therapy, follow-up blood was collected. The repertoire came from unfractionated whole blood and reflected all unsorted peripheral T cells. Around 450 ng RNA was reverse transcribed with alpha and beta constant-region primers. Separate chain-specific third strand synthesis with multiplexing indices produced the alpha and beta libraries. TCRdb processed the 5' RACE reads anew with MiXCR; each CDR3 protein has one entry. The profile shows around 20,000 distinct CDR3 sequences, about 8.7% of them singletons.

The chain joins TRBV14 to TRBJ1-4; 9 nucleotides agree with TRBD1. The sequenced sample was blood, obtained during antiretroviral therapy. The sequence derives from an adult with HIV infection. The CDR3 DNA sequence: TGTGCCAGCAGCCAAGCTGGGACAGGGAATAATGAAAAACTGTTTTTT. This translates into CASSQAGTGNNEKLFF. The full variable domain, rest sourced from reference TRBV14 and TRBJ1-4, is EAGVTQFPSHSVIEKGQTVTLRCDPISGHDNLYWYRRVMGKEIKFLLHFVKESKQDESGMPNNRFLAERTGGTYSTLKVQPAELEDSGVYFCASSQAGTGNNEKLFFGSGTQLSVL.